The 21 T cell receptor beta chains reported below all come from one sample, sequenced in a study of immune heterogeneity within non-small cell lung tumors. The starting template was genomic DNA from bulk tumor, 600 ng per sample. Biopsies that were spaced far apart were taken, several per primary tumor, during surgery. The study cohort was described as untreated, and its members had newly diagnosed non-small cell lung cancer. They went on to have curative surgery. The TCR beta CDR3 region underwent multiplex PCR amplification with 32 V and 13 J primers. One entry per CDR3 protein, called by TCRdb with MiXCR from the multiplex PCR reads. Of approximately 3,200 distinct CDR3 sequences in the sample, about a fifth were seen once. Input material: lung tumor tissue. The source of these receptors is a man aged 60 to 69 with non-small cell lung cancer.

This clonotype was counted only a few times. CDR3 loop: CASSLGSGVQETQYF. For the CDR3, the DNA is TGCGCCAGCAGCTTAGGTTCGGGGGTACAAGAGACCCAGTACTTC. V gene TRBV5-1 combines with J gene TRBJ2-5; D is possibly TRBD2 (6 bases). Germline-derived CDR1 and CDR2 are SGHRS and YFSETQ. The ends were cut back, 2 bases at V and 2 bases at J, with 13 bases in the middle. This CDR3 spans 15 amino acids.

By proportion, this clonotype is medium-sized. CDR3: CASSLREGTDTQYF. CDR3 coding DNA: TGTGCCAGCAGTTTACGGGAAGGCACAGATACGCAGTATTTT. The chain recombines TRBV27 with TRBJ2-3; D might be TRBD2 (5 bases). The germline gives CDR1 MNHEY, CDR2 SMNVEV (reference sequence). The length of the CDR3 is 14 residues. V dropped 2 bases and J dropped 1 base, with 7 bases sitting between them.

This clonotype is labeled medium-sized. The chain couples TRBV24-1 to TRBJ1-1; unclear D gene. V lost 7 bases and J lost 5, with 13 bases in between. Germline loops: CDR1 KGHDR, CDR2 SFDVKD. The CDR3 has 13 amino acids. The CDR3 coding sequence is TGTGCCACCAGGGACTCCTTGGGTACTGAAGCTTTCTTT. Residues: CATRDSLGTEAFF.

At least ten counts were recorded for this clonotype. This CDR3 reads CATSDFRQGLSGELFF. DNA for the CDR3: TGTGCCACCAGTGATTTTCGGCAGGGGTTGTCCGGGGAGCTGTTTTTT. The chain couples TRBV24-1 to TRBJ2-2, with a possible D match to TRBD1 (6 bases). The germline CDR1 and CDR2 sequences are KGHDR and SFDVKD. The CDR3 spans 16 residues. The V end was cut by 1 base, the J end by 6 bases, with 14 bases between.

Remarks on this clonotype: It may be a read error: a sequence one base away is much more abundant. The chain has TRBV19 and TRBJ2-3, with 10 bases aligning to TRBD2. CDR1 and CDR2 from the germline V gene are LNHDA and SQIVND (reference sequence). The CDR3 is 21 amino acids. In nucleotides, the CDR3 is TGTGCCAGCGGCAGGGGGCGCGCACTAGCGGGACCGGGGGGAGACACAGATTCGCAGTATTTT. Its protein is CASGRGRALAGPGGDTDSQYF.

As to this clonotype: Possible read error: a much larger clone is one base away. CDR3 amino acids: CASSLRTVELFF. The CDR3 nucleotides are TGTGCCAGCAGCTTACGCACCGTGGAGCTGTTTTTT. This rearrangement joins TRBV11-3 to TRBJ2-2; no clear D gene. The CDR3 consists of 12 residues. Germline V gene lookup returns CDR1 SGHNT and CDR2 YENEEA. The full variable domain, rest sourced from reference TRBV11-3 and TRBJ2-2, is EAGVVQSPRYKIIEKKQPVAFWCNPISGHNTLYWYLQNLGQGPELLIRYENEEAVDDSQLPKDRFSAERLKGVDSTLKIQPAELGDSAVYLCASSLRTVELFFGEGSRLTVL.

Concerning this clonotype: A much larger clone is a single base away; this may be a read error. The V call is TRBV13, the J call TRBJ1-1, with D possibly TRBD1 on 5 matching bases. The length of the CDR3 is 16 residues. The V gene's germline CDR1 is PRHDT and CDR2 FYEKMQ (reference sequence). The V end was cut by 5 bases, the J end by 5 bases, with 21 bases between. In nucleotides, the CDR3 is TGTGCCAGCAGCCCTGCCGGGACCCAAGGTATGACTGAAGCTTTCTTT. Translation gives CASSPAGTQGMTEAFF.

Comments on this clonotype: This likely comes from a read error, as the CDR3 has no conserved phenylalanine or tryptophan at its end. The V call is TRBV3-1, the J call TRBJ1-1; no definite D call. This CDR3 contains 11 residues. CDR1 LGHDT and CDR2 YNNKEL come from the germline V gene (reference sequence). Trimming cost V 4 bases and J 4 bases, with 4 bases left between them. CDR3 sequence (DNA): TGTGCCAGCAGCCTAGGCACTGAAGCTTTCCTT. Its protein is CASSLGTEAFL.

This clonotype counts as medium-sized. This chain uses TRBV2 with TRBJ2-2; D is unresolved. This CDR3 contains 11 residues. Trimming shortened V by 4 bases and J by 7 bases, and 4 bases separated the two germline ends. The germline CDR1 and CDR2 sequences are SNHLY and FYNNEI. This CDR3 reads CASSVGGELFF. The CDR3 DNA sequence: TGTGCCAGCAGTGTTGGCGGGGAGCTGTTTTTT.

By proportion, this clonotype is medium-sized. The chain combines TRBV28 with TRBJ1-2; D call uncertain. The CDR3 length is 13 residues. The V end lost 1 base, the J end lost 0 bases, and 3 bases lay between the germline ends. Germline loops: CDR1 MDHEN, CDR2 SYDVKM. The CDR3 sequence: CASSLSPNYGYTF. DNA for the CDR3: TGTGCCAGCAGTTTATCACCTAACTATGGCTACACCTTC.

Judged by abundance, this clonotype is medium-sized. The rearrangement links TRBV20-1 to TRBJ2-1, with 8 bases fitting TRBD1. J gave up 7 bases and V 1 base, and 3 bases lay outside the gene matches. The CDR3 loop spans 13 amino acids. Germline V gene sequence: CDR1 DFQATT, CDR2 SNEGSKA (reference sequence). The CDR3 region has the DNA TGCAGTGCTAGAGTCACAGGGGGGAATGAGCAGTTCTTC. Protein product: CSARVTGGNEQFF.

Details on this clonotype: A read error may be the cause here, since a much bigger clone is one base away. CDR3 residues: CASTEGLAKSIQYF. The CDR3 DNA is TGTGCCAGCACAGAGGGTCTAGCCAAAAGCATTCAGTACTTC. The chain joins TRBV11-1 to TRBJ2-4, with D possibly matching TRBD2 (5 bases). Per the germline V gene, CDR1 is SGHAT and CDR2 is FQDESV (reference sequence). The CDR3 has 14 amino acids.

By frequency in the sample, this clonotype is medium-sized (0.01 to 0.1%). CDR3 sequence (DNA): TGTGCCAGCAGCTTAGGCGGAACAGGCGGGACCGAGCAGTACTTC. Translation: CASSLGGTGGTEQYF. The chain joins TRBV13 to TRBJ2-7, with D possibly being TRBD2 (6 bases). Germline-derived CDR1 and CDR2 are PRHDT and FYEKMQ (reference sequence). The germline V and J ends were trimmed by 0 bases and 6 bases, with 15 bases remaining between them. This CDR3 is 15 amino acids long.

Points on this clonotype: The junction shows a germline mismatch at one end, possibly a read error. The chain employs TRBV20-1 and TRBJ2-5, with 8 bases that match TRBD1. The CDR3 spans 15 residues. The germline V gene has CDR1 DFQATT and CDR2 SNEGSKA (reference sequence). The CDR3 spells CSADRGPGVGENQYF. The CDR3 bases are TGCAGTGCTGACAGGGGACCCGGTGTCGGTGAGAACCAGTACTTC.

This clonotype is large (0.1 to 1%) by share. V gene TRBV6-1 combines with J gene TRBJ2-3; D is undetermined. V lost 2 bases to trimming and J lost 4 bases, with 7 bases between them. The length of the CDR3 is 13 residues. In germline, CDR1 is MNHNS, CDR2 SASEGT. DNA of the CDR3: TGTGCCAGCAGTGAACGAGGCCCAGATACGCAGTATTTT. It encodes CASSERGPDTQYF.

In its sample, this clonotype ranks as medium-sized (0.01 to 0.1%). The chain is built from TRBV10-3 and TRBJ1-2; D may be TRBD1 (5 bases). V lost 5 bases, J lost 7 bases, and 11 bases lay in between. The CDR3 covers 12 residues. Germline lookup yields CDR1 ENHRY and CDR2 SYGVKD. CDR3 residues: CAISQGGAGYTF. Written as DNA, the CDR3 is TGTGCCATCAGTCAGGGTGGGGCTGGCTACACCTTC.

A remark on this clonotype: One end of the junction is discordant with germline, which a read error may explain. The CDR3 protein is CVSILMGKDTQYF. CDR3 bases: TGTGTCAGCATTTTGATGGGGAAAGATACGCAGTATTTT. This sequence joins TRBV28 and TRBJ2-3; D remains unclear. Germline V gives CDR1 MDHEN, CDR2 SYDVKM. The CDR3 has 13 residues.

The genes are TRBV20-1 and TRBJ2-1, with 12 nucleotides matching TRBD2. The J segment lost 7 bases and the V segment lost 0 bases, leaving 4 bases of the junction unmatched. The CDR3 contains 15 residues. Per germline, CDR1 DFQATT and CDR2 SNEGSKA (reference sequence). For the CDR3, the DNA is TGCAGTGCTAGAGATCGCCTAGCGGGAGGGAATGAGCAGTTCTTC. This sequence encodes CSARDRLAGGNEQFF.

A few counts support this clonotype. A much larger clone differs by one base, so this may be a read error. V usage is TRBV7-8 and J usage is TRBJ2-7; tentative D call: TRBD1 (6 bases). This CDR3 region has 13 residues. In germline, CDR1 is SGHVS, CDR2 FQNEAQ. CDR3 protein: CGSSSDSPREQYF. CDR3 DNA: TGTGGCAGCAGCTCGGACAGCCCTCGAGAGCAGTACTTC.

CDR3 sequence (DNA): TGTGCCAGTAGTATGTGGAGAGAGAGGTACGAGCAGTACTTC. It encodes CASSMWRERYEQYF. The chain has TRBV19 and TRBJ2-7, with D unresolved. This CDR3 region has 14 residues. The V gene lost 3 bases and the J gene lost 4 bases, with 13 bases spanning the gap. Per germline, CDR1 LNHDA and CDR2 SQIVND (reference sequence).

This clonotype is classed as medium-sized. V and J are TRBV11-2 and TRBJ2-7; TRBD2 agrees at 11 bases. J lost 2 bases, V lost 7 bases, and 7 bases had no gene match. Germline loops: CDR1 SGHAT, CDR2 FQNNGV. This CDR3 contains 15 residues. CDR3 sequence (DNA): TGTGCCAGCACCCAGGGACTAGCGGCCACCTACGAGCAGTACTTC. This gives the protein CASTQGLAATYEQYF.